These T cell receptor beta chains were read from a single sample in a study of neoadjuvant anti-PD-1 for oral cavity cancer. The assay was immunoSEQ multiplex PCR, and TCRdb's table has in-frame clones only and misses some. The sample lists around 21,000 clones; 45% were seen once. This specimen was tumor tissue, taken after nivolumab (anti-PD-1) treatment. The receptors were gathered from a person between 35 and 79 years old with oral cavity squamous cell carcinoma. CDR3s include the opening cysteine and the closing phenylalanine or tryptophan. A D gene is named only where the DNA matches it firmly.

d_call	j_call	v_call	cdr3_aa
-	TRBJ2-7	TRBV7-2	CASSKRDGYEQYF
-	TRBJ2-2	TRBV4-3	CASSVGQGVGELFF
TRBD1	TRBJ2-7	TRBV4-3	CASSPGTGYYEQYF
-	TRBJ1-2	TRBV28	CAIQREGNYGYTF
TRBD1	TRBJ1-5	TRBV2	CASSVEGQGAPQHF
-	TRBJ1-1	TRBV5-4	CASSSGQLNTEAFF
-	TRBJ2-3	TRBV28	CASSYRAADTQYF
-	TRBJ1-1	TRBV11-2	CASSLDFVNTEAFF
TRBD1	TRBJ1-6	TRBV5-4	CASSGGTGKINSPLHF
-	TRBJ2-7	TRBV27	CASSRRTLEPSYEQYF
-	TRBJ2-7	TRBV5-1	CASTSNPDRSTYEQYF
-	TRBJ1-5	TRBV4-1	CASSQGQTSNQPQHF
TRBD1	TRBJ1-2	TRBV19	CASSSVTGTGSYNYGYTF
TRBD1	TRBJ2-1	TRBV18	CASSSDRVESYNEQFF
-	TRBJ1-2	TRBV7-2	CASSQDRGSYGYTF
-	TRBJ1-5	TRBV6-6	CASTLPGVNQPQHF
-	TRBJ2-6	TRBV4-2	CASSQGQGIPSGANVLTF
-	TRBJ2-1	TRBV5-1	CASSLEGSSYNEQFF
TRBD2	TRBJ2-3	TRBV7-2	CASSSRTSGDTQYF
-	TRBJ1-2	TRBV2	CASSPGGGYTF
-	TRBJ1-2	TRBV25-1	CASSEYDYGGNLYGYTF
-	TRBJ2-7	TRBV5-1	CASSLEDYEQYF
-	TRBJ1-6	TRBV4-2	CASSLVDSPLHF
-	TRBJ2-3	TRBV4-3	CASSPMGTDTQYF
-	TRBJ2-1	TRBV13	CASSLGRGSYNEQFF